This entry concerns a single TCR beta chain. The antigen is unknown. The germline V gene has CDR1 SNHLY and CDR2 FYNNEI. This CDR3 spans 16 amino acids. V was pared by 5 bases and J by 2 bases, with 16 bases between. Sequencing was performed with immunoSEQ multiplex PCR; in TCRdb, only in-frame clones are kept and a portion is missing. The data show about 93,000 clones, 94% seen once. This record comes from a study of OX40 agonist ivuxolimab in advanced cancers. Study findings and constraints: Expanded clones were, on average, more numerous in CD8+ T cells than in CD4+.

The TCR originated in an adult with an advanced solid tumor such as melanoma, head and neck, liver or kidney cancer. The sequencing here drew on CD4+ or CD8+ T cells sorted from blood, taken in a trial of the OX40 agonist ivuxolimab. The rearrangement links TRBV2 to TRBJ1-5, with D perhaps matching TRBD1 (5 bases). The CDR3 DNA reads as TGTGCCAGCAGTTCACCAGGGTCTTTGGGCAATCAGCCCCAGCATTTT. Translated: CASSSPGSLGNQPQHF.